These 17 T cell receptor beta chains were sequenced from one sample in a study of early T cells in non-severe SARS-CoV-2 infection. TCRdb redid the calling of the 5' RACE reads with MiXCR, one entry per CDR3 protein. Of tens of thousands of distinct CDR3 sequences listed, around 9.3% are singletons. Input material: whole blood. Source of these receptors: an adult who was a healthcare worker with PCR-confirmed SARS-CoV-2 infection or an uninfected control (not recorded which).

The chain has TRBV20-1 and TRBJ1-6, with unresolved D. Germline-derived CDR1 and CDR2 are DFQATT and SNEGSKA (reference sequence). This CDR3 is 15 amino acids long. Trimming left V 4 bases short and J 4 bases short, with 14 bases between. CDR3 sequence reads: CSANSGPVYNSPLHF. As DNA, the CDR3 is TGCAGTGCTAACAGCGGACCTGTTTATAATTCACCCCTCCACTTT.

CDR3 sequence (DNA): TGTGCCAGCAGCCAAGAGGACCGGGAAGAGACCCAGTACTTC. Translating gives CASSQEDREETQYF. The J gene is TRBJ2-5, the V gene TRBV3-1; D gene uncertain. The CDR3 is made up of 14 amino acids. The ends were cut back, 0 bases at V and 3 bases at J, with 8 bases in the middle. Germline assignment: CDR1 LGHDT and CDR2 YNNKEL (reference sequence).

This clonotype occurred a few times. This sequence joins TRBV7-2 and TRBJ2-3; tentative D call: TRBD2 (5 bases). There are 15 residues in the CDR3. The V end was cut by 5 bases, the J end by 2 bases, with 14 bases between. Germline V CDR1 and CDR2: SGHTA, FQGNSA. The CDR3 is CASSLSGTLTDTQYF. The CDR3, as DNA: TGTGCCAGCAGCCTCTCGGGAACCCTCACAGATACGCAGTATTTT.

This clonotype was recorded at least ten times. The rearrangement joins TRBV7-9 to TRBJ2-3; TRBD1 might be the D (5 bases). This CDR3 is 13 amino acids long. Germline assignment: CDR1 SEHNR and CDR2 FQNEAQ (reference sequence). V was shortened by 3 bases and J by 4 bases, with 8 bases between the two germline ends. The CDR3: CASSLDNPDTQYF. The CDR3 DNA reads TGTGCCAGCAGCTTGGACAACCCAGATACGCAGTATTTT.

The sample holds many counts of this clonotype. The V call is TRBV5-1, the J call TRBJ2-2; the D gene is possibly TRBD1 (6 bases). The length of the CDR3 is 16 residues. Germline values: CDR1 SGHRS, CDR2 YFSETQ. The V gene lost 4 bases and the J gene lost 0 bases, with 13 bases spanning the gap. The CDR3 reads CASSQIRQANTGELFF. The DNA of the CDR3 is TGCGCCAGCAGCCAAATAAGACAGGCGAACACCGGGGAGCTGTTTTTT.

This clonotype was observed a handful of times. The chain has TRBV19 and TRBJ2-1, with TRBD2 matching over 10 bases. This CDR3 has 16 residues. Germline trimming cut 8 bases from V and 5 bases from J; bases unmatched to any gene: 12. The germline gives CDR1 LNHDA, CDR2 SQIVND (reference sequence). The CDR3 loop is CASLSRLAGVHNEQFF. DNA of the CDR3: TGTGCCAGTCTTTCCAGGCTAGCGGGGGTTCACAATGAGCAGTTCTTC.

This clonotype was seen at least ten times. The V and J genes are TRBV5-4 and TRBJ2-5; the D is unclear. The germline V gene encodes CDR1 SGHNT and CDR2 YYREEE (reference sequence). The CDR3 contains 14 residues. The ends were cut back, 3 bases at V and 4 bases at J, with 13 bases in the middle. The CDR3 loop reads CASSSGVPGETQYF. Here the CDR3 DNA reads TGTGCCAGCAGCTCCGGCGTCCCGGGAGAGACCCAGTACTTC. Based on the CDR3 plus reference TRBV5-4 and TRBJ2-5, the full variable domain is ETGVTQSPTHLIKTRGQQVTLRCSSQSGHNTVSWYQQALGQGPQFIFQYYREEENGRGNFPPRFSGLQFPNYSSELNVNALELDDSALYLCASSSGVPGETQYFGPGTRLLVL.

This clonotype was detected ten times or more. The V gene is TRBV5-1, the J gene TRBJ2-1; D is possibly TRBD1 or TRBD2 (5 bases each). Trimming pared 2 bases from V and 0 bases from J, leaving 12 bases between. CDR1 is SGHRS, CDR2 YFSETQ, per germline. The CDR3 consists of 16 residues. The CDR3 DNA is TGCGCCAGCAGCTTCACCGGGACCCGCTCCTACAATGAGCAGTTCTTC. This translates into CASSFTGTRSYNEQFF.

This chain joins TRBV4-3 and TRBJ2-1, with 9 positions matching TRBD2. The CDR3 is 16 residues long. V lost 0 bases and J lost 9; bases outside the gene matches: 9. Germline V gene sequence: CDR1 LGHNA, CDR2 YSLEER. CDR3 amino acids: CASSQDLIAGETEQFF. The DNA of the CDR3 is TGCGCCAGCAGCCAAGATCTAATAGCGGGAGAGACTGAGCAGTTCTTC.

This clonotype was seen repeatedly, ten times or more. The CDR3 coding sequence is TGCAGCGTTGTATTCACAGACCCTAGGAACAAAGAGACCCAGTACTTC. Translated: CSVVFTDPRNKETQYF. The chain recombines TRBV29-1 with TRBJ2-5; D unclear. This CDR3 is 16 amino acids long. The ends were cut back, 4 bases at V and 3 bases at J, with 21 bases in the middle. The germline CDR1 and CDR2 sequences are SQVTM and ANQGSEA.

The table lists this clonotype with many counts. The chain joins TRBV7-2 to TRBJ2-1; D is undetermined. The CDR3 sequence is 15 residues long. V dropped 3 bases and J dropped 0 bases, with 9 bases sitting between them. Germline V lookup: CDR1 SGHTA, CDR2 FQGNSA. The CDR3 spells CASSFKSSSYNEQFF. The DNA of the CDR3 is TGTGCCAGCAGCTTTAAGTCGAGCTCCTACAATGAGCAGTTCTTC.

This clonotype was seen a handful of times. The V call is TRBV7-2, the J call TRBJ2-6; D is unclear. Germline CDR1 is SGHTA and CDR2 is FQGNSA. CDR3 size: 13 residues. Trimming left V 7 bases short and J 4 bases short, with 8 bases between. The CDR3 region is CASKLSGANVLTF. CDR3 sequence (DNA): TGTGCCAGCAAACTATCCGGGGCCAACGTCCTGACTTTC.

This clonotype was counted a few times. In nucleotides, the CDR3 is TGTGCCAGCAGCCCAGGGCTAGTCAAAGAGACCCAGTACTTC. It encodes CASSPGLVKETQYF. The chain recombines TRBV5-4 with TRBJ2-5; maybe TRBD1 (5 bases). The ends were cut back, 4 bases at V and 3 bases at J, with 13 bases in the middle. CDR1 and CDR2 from the germline V gene are SGHNT and YYREEE (reference sequence). This CDR3 region has 14 residues.

The table lists this clonotype with many counts. The gene calls are TRBV12-3 or TRBV12-4 and TRBJ1-5; D gene uncertain. CDR3 length: 14 amino acids. V lost 2 bases, J lost 3 bases, and 8 bases lay in between. The CDR3 sequence: CASSLSGSNQPQHF. The CDR3 DNA is TGTGCCAGCAGTTTATCGGGTTCCAATCAGCCCCAGCATTTT.

The table lists this clonotype with a few counts. An end of the junction does not agree with germline; a read error may underlie this. V and J are TRBV5-1 and TRBJ2-7; D not resolved. Germline V gene sequence: CDR1 SGHRS, CDR2 YFSETQ. CDR3 length: 13 amino acids. This CDR3 reads CASSLDPSSEQYF. The CDR3 nucleotides are TGCGCCAGCAGCTTGGACCCCTCCTCCGAGCAGTACTTC.

This clonotype appeared a few times. The V gene is TRBV5-1, the J gene TRBJ2-2; D is unclear. Germline CDR1 SGHRS, CDR2 YFSETQ. The CDR3 runs to 16 residues. Trimming pared 3 bases from V and 1 base from J, leaving 13 bases between. The CDR3 is CASSSALVQNTGELFF. The CDR3 DNA is TGCGCCAGCAGCTCGGCTTTGGTCCAGAACACCGGGGAGCTGTTTTTT.

This clonotype was counted ten times or more. The J gene is TRBJ2-5, the V gene TRBV11-2; 11 positions agree with TRBD2. This CDR3 region has 16 residues. Trimming took 3 bases from V and 0 from J; bases not matched to a gene: 3. Per the germline V gene, CDR1 is SGHAT and CDR2 is FQNNGV. The CDR3 loop reads CASSFQGLADQETQYF. CDR3 sequence (DNA): TGTGCCAGCAGCTTCCAGGGACTAGCGGACCAAGAGACCCAGTACTTC.